Listed here are 29 T cell receptor beta chains from one sample, sequenced in a study of human T cells and chemical hapten exposure. Time point indicated: patch test 2, 6 weeks after DPC sensitization. Described treatment: therapeutic diphenylcyclopropenone sensitization with weekly scalp DPC. TCRdb used MiXCR to reprocess the RACE reads, holding one entry per CDR3 protein. The table has 80,000 to 95,000 distinct CDR3 sequences, approximately 10% seen once; the top ten hold roughly 2.3%. Source: whole blood, taken in connection with sensitization to the hapten diphenylcyclopropenone (DPC). The receptors come from a man aged 40-49 years with alopecia areata. Some clones in this sample may be carry-over from other donors' samples.

The table lists this clonotype with a few counts. This rearrangement joins TRBV4-2 to TRBJ2-4; 11 bases are a match to TRBD2. The germline gives CDR1 LGHNA, CDR2 YNFKEQ. CDR3 length: 18 amino acids. V gave up 1 base and J gave up 0 bases; unmatched junction bases: 5. The CDR3 spells CASSQAPSGRQAKNIQYF. The CDR3 region has the DNA TGTGCCAGCAGCCAAGCCCCTAGCGGGAGGCAAGCCAAAAACATTCAGTACTTC.

The J gene is TRBJ1-4, the V gene TRBV6-5, with D unclear. With 6 bases removed from V and 11 bases from J, the gap between germline ends came to 28 bases. The CDR3 is 17 amino acids. The V gene's germline CDR1 is MNHEY and CDR2 SVGAGI. In DNA form, the CDR3 reads TGTGCCAGCAGCGTCCGCGGCAGCGAACTACTCGGAAGGAAACTGTTTTTT. The encoded protein is CASSVRGSELLGRKLFF.

The J gene is TRBJ1-1, the V gene TRBV3-1; tentatively, D is TRBD1 (5 bases). The V gene lost 0 bases and the J gene lost 5 bases, with 16 bases spanning the gap. The CDR3 extends over 16 amino acids. In germline, CDR1 is LGHDT, CDR2 YNNKEL (reference sequence). For the CDR3, the DNA is TGTGCCAGCAGCCAAGACCGGACACCTCAAGGGACTGAAGCTTTCTTT. Its translation is CASSQDRTPQGTEAFF.

V and J are TRBV6-2 or TRBV6-3 and TRBJ2-5; either TRBD1 or TRBD2 may fit D (6 bases each). CDR3 length: 12 residues. Germline values: CDR1 MNHEY, CDR2 SVGEGT. With 4 bases removed from V and 5 bases from J, the gap between germline ends came to 8 bases. The CDR3 region has the DNA TGTGCCAGCAGTTCGGGGGCTGAGACCCAGTACTTC. It specifies CASSSGAETQYF.

This chain uses TRBV20-1 with TRBJ2-7, with no clear D. The V end was cut by 3 bases, the J end by 6 bases, with 18 bases between. Per germline, CDR1 DFQATT and CDR2 SNEGSKA (reference sequence). The CDR3 spans 14 residues. The CDR3 bases are TGCAGTGCTAGGAAGGTCGGGTTGGATACCGAGCAGTACTTC. This translates into CSARKVGLDTEQYF.

There are many counts of this clonotype. The chain recombines TRBV7-2 with TRBJ2-5; no clear D. Per the germline V gene, CDR1 is SGHTA and CDR2 is FQGNSA. Trimming left V 1 base short and J 4 bases short, with 7 bases between. This CDR3 has 13 residues. This chain's CDR3 is CASSLVRRETQYF. Here the CDR3 DNA reads TGTGCCAGCAGCTTAGTGAGGCGAGAGACCCAGTACTTC.

This clonotype occurred many times. The J gene is TRBJ1-5, the V gene TRBV29-1; 7 bases are shared with TRBD1. The CDR3 sequence is 15 residues long. The germline CDR1 and CDR2 sequences are SQVTM and ANQGSEA. V lost 6 bases and J lost 3; bases outside the gene matches: 11. The CDR3 loop is CSVQEIGQDNQPQHF. The CDR3 DNA is TGCAGCGTGCAGGAAATAGGACAGGACAATCAGCCCCAGCATTTT.

In this sample, this clonotype turned up many times. This sequence joins TRBV7-8 and TRBJ2-5; D may correspond to TRBD1 or TRBD2 (6 bases each). The CDR3 runs 15 residues. The V and J ends lost 4 bases and 1 base respectively, with 13 bases between them. Per germline, CDR1 SGHVS and CDR2 FQNEAQ. The CDR3 is CASSSRGGLQETQYF. CDR3 in DNA: TGTGCCAGCAGCTCCCGAGGGGGGCTCCAAGAGACCCAGTACTTC.

This clonotype has ten or more counts. The genes are TRBV7-9 and TRBJ1-1; D call uncertain. The germline V and J ends were trimmed by 3 bases and 2 bases, with 10 bases remaining between them. Germline values: CDR1 SEHNR, CDR2 FQNEAQ (reference sequence). This CDR3 is 14 amino acids long. As DNA, the CDR3 is TGTGCCAGCAGCTTGAGAACAGATAACACTGAAGCTTTCTTT. Encoded protein: CASSLRTDNTEAFF.

This clonotype was counted a few times. The chain joins TRBV14 to TRBJ2-7; 7 bases fit TRBD1. With 0 bases clipped from V and 3 bases from J, the junction kept 8 bases outside the gene matches. Per the germline V gene, CDR1 is SGHDN and CDR2 is FVKESK. The CDR3 covers 16 residues. The CDR3 reads CASSQEPDRDRYEQYV. Here the CDR3 DNA reads TGTGCCAGCAGCCAAGAACCCGACAGGGACCGCTACGAGCAGTACGTC.

The rearrangement uses TRBV4-3 and TRBJ1-2; D gene uncertain. V was cut by 2 bases and J by 8 bases, with 24 bases left in between. This CDR3 has 17 amino acids. The germline gives CDR1 LGHNA, CDR2 YSLEER. CDR3 sequence reads: CASSQSERGFGWSGYTF. CDR3 DNA: TGCGCCAGCAGCCAATCCGAACGGGGATTTGGGTGGTCGGGCTACACCTTC.

This clonotype was seen ten or more times. V usage is TRBV29-1 and J usage is TRBJ2-1, with D perhaps given as TRBD1 or TRBD2 (5 bases each). Germline lookup yields CDR1 SQVTM and CDR2 ANQGSEA. V was trimmed by 1 base and J by 6 bases, leaving 16 bases between them. The CDR3 totals 15 residues. The CDR3 loop reads CSVEVANQGTNEQFF. CDR3 nucleotides: TGCAGCGTTGAAGTCGCAAACCAAGGGACCAATGAGCAGTTCTTC.

The chain is built from TRBV5-1 and TRBJ2-3, with D possibly called TRBD1 or TRBD2 (5 bases each). CDR3 size: 14 residues. Germline values: CDR1 SGHRS, CDR2 YFSETQ. V shed 1 base and J shed 2 bases, with 8 bases lying between them. CDR3 region: CASSLRDPTDTQYF. The CDR3 region has the DNA TGCGCCAGCAGCTTGAGGGACCCCACAGATACGCAGTATTTT.

This clonotype was picked up a small number of times. The chain joins TRBV27 to TRBJ2-7; TRBD2 agrees at 9 bases. V lost 3 bases, J lost 4 bases, and 10 bases stayed unmatched. This CDR3 has 16 amino acids. CDR1 MNHEY and CDR2 SMNVEV come from the germline V gene (reference sequence). In DNA, the CDR3 is TGTGCCAGCAGTTTCTCATATAGCGGGAGTCGGTACGAGCAGTACGTC. Encoded protein: CASSFSYSGSRYEQYV.

Many counts were recorded for this clonotype. The chain links TRBV27 to TRBJ1-6, with 11 positions matching TRBD1. The CDR3 runs 19 residues. CDR1 and CDR2 (germline): MNHEY, SMNVEV (reference sequence). Trimming took 6 bases from V and 0 from J; bases not matched to a gene: 10. CDR3 sequence reads: CASSQKWDRGSSYNSPLHF. Written as DNA, the CDR3 is TGTGCCAGCAGCCAGAAATGGGACAGGGGGAGCTCCTATAATTCACCCCTCCACTTT.

The table lists this clonotype with many counts. V gene TRBV6-2 or TRBV6-3 combines with J gene TRBJ1-5; maybe TRBD1 (5 bases). Trimming cost V 6 bases and J 6 bases, with 9 bases left between them. There are 12 residues in the CDR3. Germline lookup yields CDR1 MNHEY and CDR2 SVGEGT. DNA for the CDR3: TGTGCCAGCAGCCACGGGGGTCAGCCCCAGCATTTT. Translated: CASSHGGQPQHF.

This clonotype showed up just a few times. The rearrangement uses TRBV15 and TRBJ2-7, with TRBD2 identical over 10 bases. Germline V gives CDR1 LNHNV, CDR2 YYDKDF (reference sequence). The CDR3 consists of 14 residues. V lost 5 bases to trimming and J lost 5 bases; unmatched junction nucleotides: 6. The CDR3 sequence is CATSASGRANEQYV. CDR3 in DNA: TGTGCCACCAGCGCCAGCGGGAGGGCCAACGAGCAGTACGTC.

The rearrangement uses TRBV7-9 and TRBJ2-2; 12 bases are shared with TRBD1. Germline CDR1 is SEHNR and CDR2 is FQNEAQ (reference sequence). The CDR3 runs to 19 residues. V shed 4 bases, J shed 5 bases, and the junction held 14 bases outside the gene matches. The CDR3 is CASSSIPGQGAAVTGELFF. For the CDR3, the DNA is TGTGCCAGCAGCTCGATTCCGGGACAGGGGGCTGCTGTGACCGGGGAGCTGTTTTTT.

The chain uses TRBV9 and TRBJ2-3; no clear D. Germline CDR1 SGDLS, CDR2 YYNGEE. This CDR3 has 15 amino acids. Trimming took 0 bases from V and 2 from J, leaving 10 bases between them. The CDR3 DNA reads TGTGCCAGCAGCGTAGAAGGGTACTCCACAGATACGCAGTATTTT. It translates to CASSVEGYSTDTQYF.

V gene TRBV29-1 combines with J gene TRBJ2-1; 12 nucleotides match TRBD2. Germline V gives CDR1 SQVTM, CDR2 ANQGSEA. The CDR3 extends over 14 amino acids. V trimming: 1 base; J trimming: 9 bases; junction bases outside the gene matches: 4. The CDR3 here is CSVEVSSGRGEQFF. The CDR3 bases are TGCAGCGTTGAAGTTTCTAGCGGGAGGGGTGAGCAGTTCTTC.

This clonotype was found many times. The V call is TRBV29-1, the J call TRBJ2-7, with D unresolved. Trimming took off 6 bases at V and 2 bases at J, with 17 bases between the two ends. Germline CDR1 is SQVTM and CDR2 is ANQGSEA. The CDR3 has 14 residues. The CDR3: CSVKVPGAPYEQYV. In nucleotides, the CDR3 is TGCAGCGTCAAAGTGCCGGGCGCCCCCTACGAGCAGTACGTC.

The V and J genes are TRBV14 and TRBJ2-7; D might be TRBD2 (7 bases). Germline values: CDR1 SGHDN, CDR2 FVKESK. V lost 3 bases to trimming and J lost 10 bases, with 10 bases between them. The CDR3 spans 11 residues. For the CDR3, the DNA is TGTGCCAGCAGCCAGGGGGGGCAACAGTACGTC. This codes for CASSQGGQQYV.

This clonotype was seen at least ten times. The CDR3 is CASSLGSGYEQYV. The CDR3 coding sequence is TGTGCCAGCAGCTTAGGTAGCGGCTACGAGCAGTACGTC. The rearrangement uses TRBV7-2 and TRBJ2-7, with D possibly matching TRBD2 (6 bases). The CDR3 runs 13 residues. The germline V gene encodes CDR1 SGHTA and CDR2 FQGNSA. Trimming shortened V by 1 base and J by 3 bases, and 7 bases separated the two germline ends.

This clonotype has at least ten counts. The genes are TRBV29-1 and TRBJ1-5; D uncertain. This CDR3 region has 12 residues. Trimming pared 4 bases from V and 1 base from J, leaving 5 bases between. Germline CDR1 SQVTM, CDR2 ANQGSEA. The CDR3 region is CSVATSNQPQHF. The CDR3 DNA follows: TGCAGCGTTGCTACAAGCAATCAGCCCCAGCATTTT.

This clonotype was seen a handful of times. The rearrangement links TRBV7-2 to TRBJ2-5, with a tentative D call TRBD1 (5 bases). Trimming cost V 1 base and J 0 bases, with 12 bases left between them. The CDR3 has 16 residues. Germline CDR1 and CDR2: SGHTA and FQGNSA. The CDR3 here is CASSLVGQGYQETQYF. The CDR3 DNA reads as TGTGCCAGCAGCTTAGTGGGGCAGGGATACCAAGAGACCCAGTACTTC.

V usage is TRBV9 and J usage is TRBJ2-7; 8 bases are a match to TRBD2. This CDR3 spans 15 amino acids. CDR1 is SGDLS, CDR2 YYNGEE, per germline. The trim removed 0 bases at V and 0 bases at J, leaving 2 bases unmatched. The CDR3 loop reads CASSVEAGGSYEQYF. For the CDR3, the DNA is TGTGCCAGCAGCGTAGAGGCGGGAGGCTCCTACGAGCAGTACTTC. Full variable domain (rest looked up from reference TRBV9 and TRBJ2-7): DSGVTQTPKHLITATGQRVTLRCSPRSGDLSVYWYQQSLDQGLQFLIQYYNGEERAKGNILERFSAQQFPDLHSELNLSSLELGDSALYFCASSVEAGGSYEQYFGPGTRLTVT.

The V call is TRBV18, the J call TRBJ2-7; D is possibly TRBD1 (6 bases). V was shortened by 5 bases and J by 4 bases, with 12 bases between the two germline ends. Germline CDR1 KGHSH, CDR2 LQKENI. The CDR3 spans 13 residues. CDR3 protein: CASSAQGSYEQYF. The CDR3 nucleotides read TGTGCCAGCTCAGCCCAGGGGTCATACGAGCAGTACTTC.

CDR3 in DNA: TGTGCCTGGAGACCCCGAGGACTAAGCACAGATACGCAGTATTTT. Residues: CAWRPRGLSTDTQYF. V gene TRBV30 combines with J gene TRBJ2-3; D possibly corresponds to TRBD2 (6 bases). Trimming cost V 3 bases and J 0 bases, with 13 bases left between them. Germline CDR1 is GTSNPN and CDR2 is SVGIG (reference sequence). The CDR3 covers 15 residues.

This clonotype appeared a few times. The rearrangement links TRBV7-2 to TRBJ2-6; D is unclear. This CDR3 is built from 13 residues. V was trimmed by 6 bases and J by 1 base, leaving 4 bases between them. Germline loops: CDR1 SGHTA, CDR2 FQGNSA. CDR3 in DNA: TGTGCCAGCAGGTCTTCTGGGGCCAACGTCCTGACTTTC. Residues: CASRSSGANVLTF.